These 32 T cell receptor beta chains were sequenced from one sample in a study of blood T cell repertoires in COVID-19. The data were produced by immunoSEQ multiplex PCR, yet TCRdb's version contains in-frame clones alone and is incomplete. The sample shows approximately 97,000 clones, about nine tenths of them seen only once. Material: peripheral blood. Receptors originate from a man aged 60 to 75 with acute or convalescent COVID-19.

The chain has TRBV7-2 and TRBJ2-5, with 12 bases matching TRBD2. CDR1 and CDR2 (germline): SGHTA, FQGNSA. Trimming at V came to 3 bases and at J to 5 bases, leaving 4 bases not matched to a gene. The CDR3 sequence is 15 residues long. The CDR3 is CASSFRTSGEETQYF. In DNA, the CDR3 is TGTGCCAGCAGCTTTCGGACTAGCGGGGAGGAGACCCAGTACTTC. Using reference TRBV7-2 and TRBJ2-5 for the parts outside the CDR3, the full variable domain is GAGVSQSPSNKVTEKGKDVELRCDPISGHTALYWYRQSLGQGLEFLIYFQGNSAPDKSGLPSDRFSAERTGGSVSTLTIQRTQQEDSAVYLCASSFRTSGEETQYFGPGTRLLVL.

The rearrangement links TRBV6-5 to TRBJ2-2; 7 positions agree with TRBD1. This CDR3 is 15 amino acids long. The V segment lost 6 bases and the J segment 5 bases; nucleotides outside the gene matches: 9. Germline V gene sequence: CDR1 MNHEY, CDR2 SVGAGI. The CDR3 loop is CASRTGTDITGELFF. In DNA, the CDR3 is TGTGCCAGCAGGACCGGGACAGATATTACCGGGGAGCTGTTTTTT.

This rearrangement joins TRBV14 to TRBJ1-1, with 7 bases matching TRBD1. The CDR3 contains 17 residues. V shed 4 bases and J 0 bases; nucleotides not matched to a gene: 11. Germline CDR1 is SGHDN and CDR2 is FVKESK. The DNA for the CDR3 is TGTGCCAGCAGCCTTTACCGGGACAGTTACATGAACACTGAAGCTTTCTTT. Amino acid sequence: CASSLYRDSYMNTEAFF.

The gene calls are TRBV6-5 and TRBJ2-2, with TRBD2 as a possible D gene (7 bases). The CDR3 has 14 amino acids. The V gene's germline CDR1 is MNHEY and CDR2 SVGAGI. V was clipped by 9 bases and J by 6 bases, with 17 bases between them. CDR3 region: CASGGGGRAGELFF. The CDR3 region has the DNA TGTGCCAGTGGGGGAGGGGGGAGGGCCGGGGAGCTGTTTTTT.

The chain carries TRBV3-1 (or the pseudogene TRBV3-2) and TRBJ1-3; 9 positions agree with TRBD1. The CDR3 spans 16 residues. Per the germline V gene, CDR1 is LGHDT and CDR2 is YNNKEL (reference sequence). J gave up 7 bases and V 2 bases, and 9 bases lay outside the gene matches. DNA of the CDR3: TGTGCCAGCAGCCAAACTCGGACAGGGGATCGGAACACCATATATTTT. Its translation: CASSQTRTGDRNTIYF.

The chain links TRBV6-1 to TRBJ1-5; D unresolved. V dropped 3 bases and J dropped 0 bases, with 15 bases sitting between them. Germline CDR1 is MNHNS and CDR2 is SASEGT. The CDR3 covers 17 residues. This chain's CDR3 is CASSERLAGFSNQPQHF. The CDR3 DNA follows: TGTGCCAGCAGTGAGCGTCTAGCGGGGTTTAGCAATCAGCCCCAGCATTTT.

This clone was observed once. This chain links TRBV6-5 with TRBJ1-4; TRBD1 is a possible D gene (6 bases). The CDR3 extends over 12 amino acids. The germline V gene encodes CDR1 MNHEY and CDR2 SVGAGI. The V gene lost 7 bases and the J gene lost 7 bases, with 10 bases spanning the gap. Written as DNA, the CDR3 is TGTGCCAGCAAATCAGGGGCTGAAAAACTGTTTTTT. This translates into CASKSGAEKLFF.

The chain joins TRBV2 to TRBJ1-1; the D is unclear. Germline V gene sequence: CDR1 SNHLY, CDR2 FYNNEI. V was shortened by 2 bases and J by 10 bases, with 11 bases between the two germline ends. The CDR3 runs to 12 residues. CDR3 nucleotides: TGTGCCAGCAGTGAACGGGTTTCCAGAGCTTTCTTT. As protein: CASSERVSRAFF.

The chain joins TRBV29-1 to TRBJ1-1, with D possibly being TRBD1 (6 bases). Trimming removed 5 bases from V and 5 bases from J, with 15 bases in between. This CDR3 contains 13 residues. The germline CDR1 and CDR2 sequences are SQVTM and ANQGSEA. The CDR3 reads CSVPPGVFTEAFF. The CDR3 bases are TGCAGCGTTCCTCCAGGGGTGTTTACTGAAGCTTTCTTT.

This chain uses TRBV19 with TRBJ1-2; 8 nucleotides match TRBD1. Germline V gene data show CDR1 as LNHDA and CDR2 as SQIVND (reference sequence). This CDR3 has 17 amino acids. Trimming at V came to 6 bases and at J to 2 bases, leaving 14 bases not matched to a gene. The CDR3 loop reads CASSCFDRGCLNYGYTF. In nucleotides, the CDR3 is TGTGCCAGTAGCTGCTTCGACAGGGGTTGTTTGAACTATGGCTACACCTTC.

The chain employs TRBV7-8 and TRBJ2-1; TRBD2 is a possible D gene (5 bases). The V gene lost 0 bases and the J gene lost 10 bases, with 13 bases spanning the gap. There are 14 residues in the CDR3. Per germline, CDR1 SGHVS and CDR2 FQNEAQ. The CDR3 DNA reads TGTGCCAGCAGCTTAGCTGCGATCGAGGGAGAGCAGTTCTTC. This sequence encodes CASSLAAIEGEQFF. Based on the CDR3 plus reference TRBV7-8 and TRBJ2-1, the full variable domain is GAGVSQSPRYKVAKRGQDVALRCDPISGHVSLFWYQQALGQGPEFLTYFQNEAQLDKSGLPSDRFFAERPEGSVSTLKIQRTQQEDSAVYLCASSLAAIEGEQFFGPGTRLTVL.

J is TRBJ2-7 and V is TRBV30; possible D gene TRBD1, 5 bases. The germline V gene has CDR1 GTSNPN and CDR2 SVGIG (reference sequence). The V end lost 2 bases, the J end lost 2 bases, and 10 bases lay between the germline ends. The CDR3 is 13 residues long. The CDR3 loop is CAWSRQSTYEQYF. The CDR3, as DNA: TGTGCCTGGAGTAGACAGTCAACCTACGAGCAGTACTTC.

The rearrangement joins TRBV18 to TRBJ2-5; 7 bases fit TRBD1. CDR1 and CDR2 from the germline V gene are KGHSH and LQKENI. J lost 2 bases, V lost 4 bases, and 10 bases had no gene match. This CDR3 region has 16 residues. The CDR3 is CASSRTGTGVQETQYF. Written as DNA, the CDR3 is TGTGCCAGCTCACGCACTGGAACAGGGGTACAAGAGACCCAGTACTTC.

This CDR3 reads CSAAPGQGLQFF. The CDR3 bases are TGCAGCGCCGCCCCGGGACAGGGATTACAGTTCTTC. This sequence joins TRBV29-1 and TRBJ2-1; 9 bases are a match to TRBD1. V dropped 7 bases and J dropped 13; count of bases not matched to a gene: 11. The CDR3 sequence is 12 residues long. Germline CDR1 is SQVTM and CDR2 is ANQGSEA.

The chain carries TRBV21-1 and TRBJ2-2; the tabulated D call, TRBD2, remains unverified against the DNA. TRBV21-1 has pseudogene status. The CDR3 runs to 19 residues. As DNA, the CDR3 is TGTGCCAGCAGGAATCACTCCGGGACTAGCGGACCGAACACCGGGGAGCTGTTTTTT. Protein: CASRNHSGTSGPNTGELFF.

The V and J genes are TRBV10-3 and TRBJ1-2, with 9 bases lining up with TRBD1. Germline V gene data show CDR1 as ENHRY and CDR2 as SYGVKD. V gave up 2 bases and J gave up 6 bases; unmatched junction bases: 4. The CDR3 is 14 amino acids. The CDR3 reads CAISETRQGDGYTF. CDR3 sequence (DNA): TGTGCCATCAGTGAGACCAGACAGGGGGATGGCTACACCTTC.

The chain couples TRBV3-1 (or the pseudogene TRBV3-2) to TRBJ1-3; 7 bases map to TRBD1. CDR1 is LGHDT and CDR2 is YNNKEL in the germline V gene (reference sequence). The CDR3 extends over 16 amino acids. The trim removed 3 bases at V and 4 bases at J, leaving 9 bases unmatched. This CDR3 reads CASSHRQGMRGNTIYF. The CDR3 coding sequence is TGTGCCAGCAGCCATCGACAGGGCATGCGGGGAAACACCATATATTTT.

CDR3 DNA sequence: TGTGCCAGCAGCCAGGGGGGCGCAACTAATGAAAAACTGTTTTTT. Its translation: CASSQGGATNEKLFF. The V call is TRBV7-2, the J call TRBJ1-4; 7 positions match TRBD1. The germline V gene has CDR1 SGHTA and CDR2 FQGNSA. This CDR3 region has 15 residues. V gave up 5 bases and J gave up 0 bases; unmatched junction bases: 3.

The genes are TRBV5-8 and TRBJ2-2; 10 nucleotides align to TRBD2. The CDR3 sequence is 16 residues long. Germline CDR1 reads SGHTS; CDR2 reads YDEGEE. V lost 0 bases and J lost 5; bases outside the gene matches: 4. CDR3 region: CASSLGLAGDTGELFF. For the CDR3, the DNA is TGTGCCAGCAGCTTGGGGCTAGCGGGGGATACCGGGGAGCTGTTTTTT.

This chain joins TRBV10-3 and TRBJ2-7; 10 nucleotides align to TRBD1. The CDR3 totals 15 residues. Germline CDR1 is ENHRY and CDR2 is SYGVKD. Germline trimming cut 4 bases from V and 3 bases from J; bases unmatched to any gene: 6. For the CDR3, the DNA is TGTGCCATCAGTGGGACTTGGGACAGGGGCTACGAGCAGTACTTC. This gives the protein CAISGTWDRGYEQYF.

The J gene is TRBJ1-6, the V gene TRBV3-1 (or the pseudogene TRBV3-2); D is perhaps TRBD1 (6 bases). Trimming removed 2 bases at V and 9 bases at J, with 14 bases between. This CDR3 has 15 residues. Germline V gene data show CDR1 as LGHDT and CDR2 as YNNKEL (reference sequence). Written as DNA, the CDR3 is TGTGCCAGCAGCCAATCATCAGGGGTCCGTTCACCCCTCCACTTT. It encodes CASSQSSGVRSPLHF.

The chain is built from TRBV30 and TRBJ1-3; 9 bases align to TRBD1. The CDR3 length is 16 residues. V trimming: 5 bases; J trimming: 0 bases; junction bases outside the gene matches: 8. CDR1 GTSNPN and CDR2 SVGIG come from the germline V gene (reference sequence). CDR3 sequence: CAWSRDRVASGNTIYF. The DNA for the CDR3 is TGTGCCTGGTCCCGGGACAGGGTGGCCTCTGGAAACACCATATATTTT. The whole variable domain, remainder taken from reference TRBV30 and TRBJ1-3, is SQTIHQWPATLVQPVGSPLSLECTVEGTSNPNLYWYRQAAGRGLQLLFYSVGIGQISSEVPQNLSASRPQDRQFILSSKKLLLSDSGFYLCAWSRDRVASGNTIYFGEGSWLTVV.

This sequence joins TRBV19 and TRBJ1-2; tentatively, D is TRBD1 (6 bases). The CDR3 runs 13 residues. Trimming cost V 6 bases and J 2 bases, with 10 bases left between them. Per the germline V gene, CDR1 is LNHDA and CDR2 is SQIVND (reference sequence). The CDR3: CASRRDRNYGYTF. CDR3 nucleotide sequence: TGTGCCAGTAGGAGAGACAGGAACTATGGCTACACCTTC.

The rearrangement uses TRBV7-2 and TRBJ2-5; tentatively, D is TRBD2 (5 bases). The germline V gene encodes CDR1 SGHTA and CDR2 FQGNSA. Between the trimmed V and J ends, which lost 2 bases and 5 bases, there was a span of 12 bases. The length of the CDR3 is 14 residues. CDR3 bases: TGTGCCAGCAGCTTAATGTCGGGAATGGAGACCCAGTACTTC. This codes for CASSLMSGMETQYF.

The chain links TRBV6-5 to TRBJ2-3; TRBD2 aligns across 13 bases. Germline lookup yields CDR1 MNHEY and CDR2 SVGAGI. The V and J ends lost 7 bases and 4 bases, in that order; junction bases with no gene match: 5. The CDR3 length is 15 residues. CDR3 nucleotide sequence: TGTGCCAGCACCCGACTAGCGGGGGGCTCAGATACGCAGTATTTT. Its protein is CASTRLAGGSDTQYF.

The CDR3 DNA reads as TGTGCCAGTAACGCGAGACAGGGGAAAGGGGACACTGAAGCTTTCTTT. The encoded protein is CASNARQGKGDTEAFF. This chain joins TRBV19 and TRBJ1-1; 8 nucleotides align to TRBD1. Germline V gene data show CDR1 as LNHDA and CDR2 as SQIVND (reference sequence). Trimming at V came to 7 bases and at J to 3 bases, leaving 13 bases not matched to a gene. The CDR3 is 16 residues long. Full variable domain (missing parts from reference TRBV19 and TRBJ1-1): DGGITQSPKYLFRKEGQNVTLSCEQNLNHDAMYWYRQDPGQGLRLIYYSQIVNDFQKGDIAEGYSVSREKKESFPLTVTSAQKNPTAFYLCASNARQGKGDTEAFFGQGTRLTVV.

This clone was seen a handful of times. The chain links TRBV7-9 to TRBJ1-1, with D tentatively TRBD1 (5 bases). Looked up from germline, CDR1 is SEHNR and CDR2 is FQNEAQ (reference sequence). The CDR3 is 15 amino acids. V dropped 5 bases and J dropped 3 bases, with 16 bases sitting between them. In DNA form, the CDR3 reads TGTGCCAGCAGCCACGCCCGGACATCGGACACTGAAGCTTTCTTT. Its protein is CASSHARTSDTEAFF.

This clone was picked up a small number of times. This chain connects TRBV2 to TRBJ2-3, with 9 positions matching TRBD1. Losses at the gene ends were 6 bases for V and 1 base for J; bases not matched to a gene: 5. The length of the CDR3 is 15 residues. Looked up from germline, CDR1 is SNHLY and CDR2 is FYNNEI. CDR3 coding DNA: TGTGCCAGCAGCCCGAGGACAGGGGGCACAGATACGCAGTATTTT. It encodes CASSPRTGGTDTQYF.

This clone was recorded only once. The V and J genes are TRBV19 and TRBJ1-1, with 11 bases matching TRBD1. The CDR3 is made up of 18 amino acids. Trimming at V came to 7 bases and at J to 4 bases, leaving 17 bases not matched to a gene. CDR1 is LNHDA, CDR2 SQIVND, per germline (reference sequence). CDR3 sequence reads: CASIPRGGQGARGTEAFF. CDR3 in DNA: TGTGCCAGTATTCCTAGGGGAGGACAGGGGGCGCGGGGCACTGAAGCTTTCTTT.

The sample holds one count of this clone. V usage is TRBV19 and J usage is TRBJ1-2; 10 bases fit TRBD1. V trimming: 3 bases; J trimming: 0 bases; junction bases outside the gene matches: 1. The CDR3 runs to 15 residues. Germline V gives CDR1 LNHDA, CDR2 SQIVND (reference sequence). This chain's CDR3 is CASSIGQGANYGYTF. In DNA, the CDR3 is TGTGCCAGTAGTATCGGACAGGGGGCTAACTATGGCTACACCTTC.

V usage is TRBV2 and J usage is TRBJ1-5, with D possibly TRBD1 on 5 matching bases. Germline V lookup: CDR1 SNHLY, CDR2 FYNNEI. The V gene lost 6 bases and the J gene lost 7 bases, with 16 bases spanning the gap. The CDR3 totals 14 residues. This CDR3 reads CASRENTGEQPQHF. Here the CDR3 DNA reads TGTGCCAGCAGGGAAAATACAGGAGAACAGCCCCAGCATTTT. The full variable domain, completed using reference TRBV2 and TRBJ1-5, is EPEVTQTPSHQVTQMGQEVILRCVPISNHLYFYWYRQILGQKVEFLVSFYNNEISEKSEIFDDQFSVERPDGSNFTLKIRSTKLEDSAMYFCASRENTGEQPQHFGDGTRLSIL.

This sequence joins TRBV7-9 and TRBJ2-1; 9 bases fit TRBD1. After removal of 4 bases from V and 1 base from J, the junction contained 2 bases not matched to a gene. The CDR3 has 15 residues. In germline, CDR1 is SEHNR, CDR2 FQNEAQ (reference sequence). The CDR3 nucleotides are TGTGCCAGCAGCTATGGGACAGGGTCCTACAATGAGCAGTTCTTC. Translation gives CASSYGTGSYNEQFF.